This T cell receptor (beta chain) was retrieved from a study of blood T cell repertoires in COVID-19. The data were produced by immunoSEQ multiplex PCR, yet TCRdb's version contains in-frame clones alone and is incomplete. This sample has 150,000 to 170,000 clones, with 78% found just once. Trimming took 4 bases from V and 3 from J, leaving 16 bases between them. This CDR3 region has 15 residues. CDR1 is SGHNT, CDR2 YYREEE, per germline (reference sequence). Sequenced sample: peripheral blood. The V gene is TRBV5-4, the J gene TRBJ1-1, with a tentative D call TRBD1 (6 bases). This clonotype was sampled from an older man with acute or convalescent COVID-19. In nucleotides, the CDR3 is TGTGCCAGCAGCCCGGGGGGGCGTGGGGACACTGAAGCTTTCTTT. It specifies CASSPGGRGDTEAFF.